The entry below gives a single T cell receptor beta chain sequence along with its context. This sample was taken from a study of blood T cells in healthy people across ages. Together with a sample-barcoded 5' primer, a J-beta primer mix was included in a second PCR lasting roughly 6 to 12 cycles. TCRdb processed the 5' RACE reads anew with MiXCR; each CDR3 protein has one entry. The sample lists roughly 1,800,000 distinct CDR3 sequences; 49% were seen once. Trimming cost V 3 bases and J 2 bases, with 8 bases left between them. The CDR3 covers 13 residues. The germline gives CDR1 MDHEN, CDR2 SYDVKM. The TCR was taken from a woman aged 35 to 49 in good health. V usage is TRBV28 and J usage is TRBJ2-7; D gene ambiguous. Sequencing was performed on blood. The CDR3 loop is CASSFPSTYEQYF. Written as DNA, the CDR3 is TGTGCCAGCAGTTTTCCCAGCACCTACGAGCAGTACTTC.